This passage covers 15 T cell receptor beta chains from one sample sequenced in a study of cytomegalovirus exposure and HLA in healthy donors. The primer mix had 60 Vbeta and 13 Jbeta primers. Sequencing used immunoSEQ multiplex PCR; TCRdb keeps in-frame clones, though not all of them. The sample lists approximately 170,000 clones, around 83% occurring once. Sequencing was carried out using PBMCs. These receptors all stem from a man in his fifties or sixties in good health and CMV-seropositive.

On this clone itself: At one end, the junction sequence differs from germline, possibly due to a read error. The chain has TRBV15 and TRBJ1-3; 7 nucleotides align to TRBD1. The CDR3 runs to 18 residues. Per the germline V gene, CDR1 is LNHNV and CDR2 is YYDKDF (reference sequence). For the CDR3, the DNA is TGTGCCACCAGCAGAGAAACCCTTAGGACAGGCTCTGGAAACACCACATATTTT. This sequence encodes CATSRETLRTGSGNTTYF.

The V call is TRBV7-6, the J call TRBJ1-3; 7 positions agree with TRBD1. The CDR3 has 13 residues. J was trimmed by 5 bases and V by 9 bases; bases with no gene match: 7. CDR1 is SGHVS and CDR2 is FNYEAQ in the germline V gene. CDR3 in DNA: TGTGCCAGTTCTAGGGACAGAAGAAACACCATATATTTT. It encodes CASSRDRRNTIYF. The entire variable domain, with the rest obtained from reference TRBV7-6 and TRBJ1-3, is as follows: GAGVSQSPRYKVTKRGQDVALRCDPISGHVSLYWYRQALGQGPEFLTYFNYEAQQDKSGLPNDRFSAERPEGSISTLTIQRTEQRDSAMYRCASSRDRRNTIYFGEGSWLTVV.

The V call is TRBV19, the J call TRBJ2-6; D unresolved. Germline loops: CDR1 LNHDA, CDR2 SQIVND (reference sequence). Between the trimmed V and J ends, which lost 3 bases and 5 bases, there was a span of 5 bases. The length of the CDR3 is 13 residues. The CDR3 reads CASSIDWANVLTF. In nucleotides, the CDR3 is TGTGCCAGTAGTATTGACTGGGCCAACGTCCTGACTTTC.

V gene TRBV6-5 combines with J gene TRBJ2-5, with a tentative D call TRBD1 (5 bases). This CDR3 is 15 amino acids long. Trimming shortened V by 2 bases and J by 2 bases, and 12 bases separated the two germline ends. Germline assignment: CDR1 MNHEY and CDR2 SVGAGI. The CDR3: CASSYGVKGQETQYF. The CDR3, as DNA: TGTGCCAGCAGTTACGGGGTTAAGGGGCAAGAGACCCAGTACTTC.

This clone showed up just a few times. The chain uses TRBV4-1 and TRBJ2-7; the match to TRBD1 covers 7 bases. Germline-derived CDR1 and CDR2 are MGHRA and YSYEKL. The CDR3 has 15 amino acids. V trimming: 1 base; J trimming: 3 bases; junction bases outside the gene matches: 6. In DNA, the CDR3 is TGCGCCAGCAGCCAAGTCTGGGACAGAGGCTACGAGCAGTACTTC. This sequence encodes CASSQVWDRGYEQYF.

The count of this clone is one. The chain is built from TRBV6-1 and TRBJ1-5; a weak D match, TRBD1 (5 bases). The CDR3 contains 14 residues. The V gene's germline CDR1 is MNHNS and CDR2 SASEGT. V was shortened by 5 bases and J by 6 bases, with 14 bases between the two germline ends. CDR3 bases: TGTGCCAGCAGTTCCAGGGAAAATCTTCAGCCCCAGCATTTT. It specifies CASSSRENLQPQHF.

The rearrangement joins TRBV6-8 to TRBJ2-3; no clear D. The CDR3 has 16 amino acids. The V end lost 8 bases, the J end lost 1 base, and 19 bases lay between the germline ends. From germline, CDR1 is MNHGY and CDR2 SAAAGT. The CDR3 protein is CASLKPRSRCTDTQYF. Written as DNA, the CDR3 is TGTGCCAGCCTCAAGCCTCGGTCTCGTTGCACAGATACGCAGTATTTT.

This clone was observed a few times. The gene calls are TRBV9 and TRBJ2-3; TRBD2 agrees at 7 bases. The CDR3 extends over 16 amino acids. V was pared by 0 bases and J by 2 bases, with 6 bases of the junction left unmatched. Germline CDR1 and CDR2: SGDLS and YYNGEE. DNA for the CDR3: TGTGCCAGCAGCGTAGAAACTAGCGTACCCACAGATACGCAGTATTTT. Translated, it gives CASSVETSVPTDTQYF.

The rearrangement uses TRBV2 and TRBJ1-2; 9 nucleotides agree with TRBD1. This CDR3 is 13 amino acids long. V shed 8 bases and J 2 bases; nucleotides not matched to a gene: 3. Germline assignment: CDR1 SNHLY and CDR2 FYNNEI. This CDR3 reads CASRTGENYGYTF. The DNA of the CDR3 is TGTGCCAGCCGGACAGGGGAGAACTATGGCTACACCTTC.

The chain recombines TRBV6-1 with TRBJ2-7, with TRBD2 matching over 10 bases. This CDR3 region has 15 residues. J lost 0 bases, V lost 4 bases, and 3 bases had no gene match. Germline lookup yields CDR1 MNHNS and CDR2 SASEGT. In DNA form, the CDR3 reads TGTGCCAGCAGTGCTAGCGGGGGAAGCTCCTACGAGCAGTACTTC. As protein: CASSASGGSSYEQYF.

The chain joins TRBV11-2 to TRBJ2-2, with 11 bases fitting TRBD2. Germline V gene data show CDR1 as SGHAT and CDR2 as FQNNGV. The J segment lost 2 bases and the V segment lost 4 bases, leaving 6 bases of the junction unmatched. The CDR3 has 17 amino acids. The CDR3 DNA reads as TGTGCCAGCAGCTCGGGACTAGCGGACACAAACACCGGGGAGCTGTTTTTT. It yields the protein CASSSGLADTNTGELFF.

The V call is TRBV19, the J call TRBJ2-5; 9 nucleotides agree with TRBD1. Germline lookup yields CDR1 LNHDA and CDR2 SQIVND (reference sequence). CDR3 length equals 14 residues. The V and J ends lost 5 bases and 5 bases, in that order; junction bases with no gene match: 6. This CDR3 reads CASSPGTGRETQYF. DNA of the CDR3: TGTGCCAGTAGTCCGGGGACAGGGAGGGAGACCCAGTACTTC.

This chain uses TRBV30 with TRBJ2-1; 8 nucleotides agree with TRBD1. CDR3 length: 11 residues. Looked up from germline, CDR1 is GTSNPN and CDR2 is SVGIG (reference sequence). Trimming at V came to 3 bases and at J to 12 bases, leaving 4 bases not matched to a gene. CDR3 DNA sequence: TGTGCCTGGAGGTCAGGGACAGGGCAGTTCTTC. It translates to CAWRSGTGQFF. The entire variable domain, with the rest obtained from reference TRBV30 and TRBJ2-1, is as follows: SQTIHQWPATLVQPVGSPLSLECTVEGTSNPNLYWYRQAAGRGLQLLFYSVGIGQISSEVPQNLSASRPQDRQFILSSKKLLLSDSGFYLCAWRSGTGQFFGPGTRLTVL.

The gene calls are TRBV19 and TRBJ1-4; TRBD1 matches at 7 bases. The germline V gene has CDR1 LNHDA and CDR2 SQIVND (reference sequence). V lost 3 bases and J lost 4; bases outside the gene matches: 5. The CDR3 totals 15 residues. CDR3 bases: TGTGCCAGTAGTATTACCGGGACAGATAATGAAAAACTGTTTTTT. Its translation is CASSITGTDNEKLFF.

This clone was seen a single time. This chain connects TRBV13 to TRBJ2-1, with D possibly being TRBD2 (5 bases). Germline CDR1 is PRHDT and CDR2 is FYEKMQ (reference sequence). This CDR3 has 16 residues. V lost 0 bases and J lost 12, with 21 bases in between. The DNA of the CDR3 is TGTGCCAGCAGCTTAGGTCGAGGGAGCTCTACGGTTGGGCAGTTCTTC. It codes for CASSLGRGSSTVGQFF.